The rows below give T cell receptor beta chains drawn from one sample of a study of CD8 T cells in Susac syndrome. From the immunoSEQ multiplex PCR reads, TCRdb called clonotypes with MiXCR, one entry per CDR3 protein. Of about 150,000 distinct CDR3 sequences in the sample, 95% were seen once. Sample: CD4+ T cells from PBMCs. The source of these receptors is a human donor with Susac syndrome. Both conserved end residues are trimmed from each CDR3. Size tells how often a clone was seen (once, few, many) or the class of an expanded clone, and some rows leave it out.

12 | . | TRBV9 | ASSVDGQFNEQF
14 | . | TRBV29-1 | SVDRQGDWARAEAF
13 | . | TRBV29-1 | SVAPTAFMNTEAF
13 | . | TRBV2 | ASSEARGAREKLF
15 | . | TRBV7-6 | ASTPGGVAGGYETQY
10 | . | TRBV7-9 | ASSLVSQGQY
11 | . | TRBV7-3 | ASSLDRDNEQY
12 | . | TRBV20-1 | SARDSALKNIQY
14 | . | TRBV4-1 | ASSQERFAGITEQY
10 | . | TRBV6-2/TRBV6-3 | ASNVGTDEQF
11 | . | TRBV6-1 | ASGLLGNYEQY
13 | . | TRBV9 | ASSVGLGGNQPQH
12 | . | TRBV4-1 | ASSQAQGWTEAF
15 | . | TRBV9 | ASSPKGRDSYTDTQY
12 | . | TRBV18 | ASSLGQDPDTQY
10 | . | TRBV28 | ASGQAKGGYT
11 | . | TRBV29-1 | SVARDSRDTQY
12 | . | TRBV12-3/TRBV12-4 | ASSFVGPKNIQY
15 | . | TRBV15 | ATSERTPGLVIDEQF
7 | . | TRBV23-1 | APQGGAF
11 | . | TRBV2 | ASRDSSNQPQH
12 | . | TRBV18 | ASSPPGQLMTQH
11 | . | TRBV24-1 | ATSGRDYTEAF
14 | . | TRBV15 | ATSNSGTGYQETQY
12 | . | TRBV20-1 | SARPIDRDYGYT
14 | . | TRBV9 | ASSVDSFLLGNTIY
11 | few | TRBV29-1 | SVRDSVKETQY
13 | . | TRBV9 | ASSVGQKIYNEQF
11 | . | TRBV3-1 | ATAGGPGNEQF
10 | . | TRBV3-1 | ASSHDSPQRY
13 | . | TRBV5-6 | ASSLEGLGTDTQY
14 | . | TRBV13 | ASSPLRQGQTGEAF
9 | . | TRBV29-1 | SVGQVNEQF
13 | . | TRBV12-3/TRBV12-4 | ASSDPSGGRDEQF
9 | . | TRBV29-1 | SASFAGELF
13 | . | TRBV6-5 | ASTQTGVGNYGYT
13 | once | TRBV12-3/TRBV12-4 | ASSPRGPSTQPQH
9 | . | TRBV21-1 | ASVMNTEAF
13 | . | TRBV12-3/TRBV12-4 | ASSLWRGDHNEQF
11 | . | TRBV20-1 | SASRTGGQPQH
11 | few | TRBV29-1 | SVVQGGTDTQY
12 | . | TRBV6-6 | ASSRQGAVYEQY
11 | . | TRBV29-1 | SAGRRAGREQY